In this sample, the clone carrying this TCR beta chain turned up many times. Its antigen is still unknown. This record comes from a study of T cell repertoires in cytomegalovirus infection. Study as a whole: CMV epitopes in the study were HLA-C-restricted (recently identified) and HLA-B-restricted (well studied).

This CDR3 is 18 amino acids long. V lost 7 bases and J lost 0; bases outside the gene matches: 15. TCRdb independently ran MiXCR on the reads; one entry per CDR3 protein. The data hold tens of thousands of distinct CDR3 sequences, with roughly 54% observed a single time. This clonotype originated in a human donor in good health (CMV status not recorded). Some clones in this sample may be carry-over from other donors' samples. The input for sequencing was CD8+ T cells from cultured PBMCs, taken from culture after CMV antigen stimulation. This chain uses TRBV12-3 or TRBV12-4 with TRBJ2-7, with 10 bases matching TRBD2. CDR3 DNA sequence: TGTGCCAGCAACCAGGGCGGGGCTAGCGGGAGATACTCCTACGAGCAGTACTTC. This sequence encodes CASNQGGASGRYSYEQYF.